The T cell receptor (beta chain) under discussion was sequenced for a study of molecular identifiers for immune sequencing clone quantification. In this sample, this clonotype turned up once. This sequence may be a read error, since a much larger clone differs from it by one base. From the PCR reads, TCRdb called clonotypes with MiXCR, one entry per CDR3 protein. The repertoire holds over 550,000 distinct CDR3 sequences, with approximately 24% as singletons. This CDR3 contains 17 residues. Germline CDR1 and CDR2: SGHAT and FQDESV (reference sequence). Deletions cut 3 bases from V and 0 bases from J, with 12 bases between.

The clonotype originates from a human donor in good health. Some libraries in this study had Jurkat cell RNA spiked in. Sequenced sample: naive CD8+ T cells from blood, with Jurkat cell RNA spiked in. Subset specified: FACS-sorted CD8+CD4-CCR7+CD45RA+ naive T cells. This chain connects TRBV11-1 to TRBJ2-6; D is possibly TRBD1 (6 bases). The CDR3 loop reads CASSLGAGLSGANVLTF. The DNA of the CDR3 is TGTGCCAGCAGCTTGGGGGCAGGTCTCTCTGGGGCCAACGTCCTGACTTTC.